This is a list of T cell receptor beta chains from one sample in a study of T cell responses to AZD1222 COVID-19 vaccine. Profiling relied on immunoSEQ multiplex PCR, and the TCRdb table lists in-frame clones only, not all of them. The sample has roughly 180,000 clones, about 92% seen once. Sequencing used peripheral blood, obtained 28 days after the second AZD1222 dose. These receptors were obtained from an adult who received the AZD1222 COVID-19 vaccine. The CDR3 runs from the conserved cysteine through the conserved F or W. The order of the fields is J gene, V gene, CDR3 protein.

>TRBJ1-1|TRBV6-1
CASSALGGLMNTEAFF
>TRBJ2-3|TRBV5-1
CASSLGSDAGGSDTQYF
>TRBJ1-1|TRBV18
CASSPAHKGNTEAFF
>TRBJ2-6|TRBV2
CARTGSGANVLTF
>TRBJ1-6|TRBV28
CASRGPSREIPLHF
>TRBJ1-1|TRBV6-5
CASRRNRGQGTEAFF
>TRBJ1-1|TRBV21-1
CASSNRGWGPGVNTEAFF
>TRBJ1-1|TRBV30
CAWNLQANTEAFF
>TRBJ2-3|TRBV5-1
CASEPGLGAPDTQYF
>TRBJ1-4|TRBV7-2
CASSKGGRGNEKLFF
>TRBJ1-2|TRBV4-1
CASSQDRNPNYGYTF
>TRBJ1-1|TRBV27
CASSRLGQGNTEAFF
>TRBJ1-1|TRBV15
CATSPRQGGTEAFF